This TCR beta chain stems from a study of OX40 agonist ivuxolimab in advanced cancers. Study-level information: Each dose-escalation patient presented with hepatocellular carcinoma, melanoma, renal cell or head and neck cancer. Study conclusions and caveats: Those patients achieving a partial response at 0.1-3.0 mg/kg showed among the lowest clonal expansion.

This CDR3 is built from 14 residues. V lost 7 bases, J lost 4 bases, and 4 bases stayed unmatched. CDR1 and CDR2 from the germline V gene are SNHLY and FYNNEI. As concerns this clone: What it binds is unknown.

Exclusion of a patient followed from autoimmune disease history or systemic immunosuppression. Sampling times: baseline, cycle 4 day 1, cycle 7 day 1. Produced via immunoSEQ multiplex PCR; TCRdb's table is partial and in-frame only. Of 100,000 to 130,000 clones listed, 85% to 95% are singletons. The V and J genes are TRBV2 and TRBJ1-6, with 7 bases identical to TRBD1. The clonotype comes from an adult with an advanced solid tumor such as melanoma, head and neck, liver or kidney cancer. This specimen consisted of CD4+ or CD8+ T cells sorted from blood, obtained in a trial of the OX40 agonist ivuxolimab. This CDR3 reads CASTRDRYNSPLHF. DNA for the CDR3: TGTGCCAGCACCAGGGACAGATATAATTCACCCCTCCACTTT.